This TCR beta chain emerged from a study of T-cell reconstitution after alpha-beta-depleted transplantation in children. Study-wide results and caveats: Some patients showed high day-60 TCRbeta diversity, which derived from surviving recipient T cells and thymic progenitors. A year had passed since transplant, and T-cell counts and diversity by then came mostly from newly produced T cells. Reportedly, roughly two months post-transplant, alpha-beta T cells arose from several hundred expanded graft clones.

The V gene's germline CDR1 is SEHNR and CDR2 FQNEAQ (reference sequence). The V gene end was trimmed by 11 bases and the J gene end by 2 bases; junction bases not matched to a gene: 8. The CDR3 totals 14 residues. For this clonotype: Antigen: not known.

As it was prepared, the TCRbeta library received unique molecular identifiers. TCRdb re-derived calls from the PCR reads in MiXCR, one entry per CDR3 protein. The sample has about 210,000 distinct CDR3 sequences, approximately 15% seen once. The receptor was isolated from a male patient under 10 years old who had a stem cell transplant for acute lymphoblastic leukemia, so the T cells may come from the graft donor. The chain couples TRBV7-9 to TRBJ1-5; TRBD1 matches 8 bases. The specimen was PBMCs, mostly from graft donor cells, collected 360 days after TCRalphabeta/CD19-depleted stem cell transplant. This chain's CDR3 is CAGQGAKGNQPQHF. CDR3 bases: TGTGCCGGGCAGGGGGCCAAGGGCAATCAGCCCCAGCATTTT.